This T cell receptor beta chain was captured in a study of T cells in Graves' hyperthyroidism and ophthalmopathy (dated by TCRdb to the late 2010s). At the level of the whole study: Peripheral blood samples were taken at initial diagnosis, before any treatment was given. To identify TCR V-J signatures that set the groups apart, the researchers used a discovery cohort of approximately 98 patients, made up of about 44 with Graves' ophthalmopathy and some 60 with stable Graves' hyperthyroidism. Prospective prediction of ophthalmopathy was tested in an independent validation cohort of 18 to 20 hyperthyroidism patients and some 17 patients who later progressed to ophthalmopathy. The approximately 98 discovery patients were randomly divided into training and test sets at a 7:3 ratio. Thyroid tissue and blood T-cell repertoires from six Graves' hyperthyroidism patients were also compared in the study. Following sampling, methimazole starting at 30 mg daily was given to hyperthyroidism patients, and high-dose intravenous methylprednisolone was given to ophthalmopathy patients. The paper describes TCR Vbeta CDR3 sequencing of 140 or so peripheral blood samples, made up of 43 ophthalmopathy patients, around 73 hyperthyroidism patients and 17 progressor patients. Overall results and qualifications from the work: Sample size was not statistically predetermined, and blinding of investigators to group allocation was not performed. During validation, the model predicted progression to ophthalmopathy a median of about 6.5 months ahead of onset, with roughly 65% sensitivity and 72% to 80% specificity. Most expanded thyroid clonotypes (frequency above 0.001) were also detected in blood, suggesting blood repertoires may reflect thyroid immune responses. In cross-validation, a model built on a 13 V-J signature told ophthalmopathy apart from stable hyperthyroidism with about 90% sensitivity and around 83% specificity, and in testing the same model reached 80%/75%.

Stable Graves' hyperthyroidism was defined as the absence of progression to ophthalmopathy over 18 months of follow-up. Hyperthyroidism patients were newly diagnosed, with disease duration under 2 months, and aged 18 to 65 years. The study excluded patients with uncontrolled infections, other autoimmune diseases, pregnancy or lactation. Diagnoses relied on clinical symptoms, serum thyroxine and TRAb, thyroid ultrasound and orbital computed tomography. Ficoll-Paque density gradient centrifugation was used to isolate PBMCs from about 9.4 ml of fresh peripheral blood. Total RNA was extracted using Trizol reagent, and RNA quality was assessed on an Agilent 2100 Bioanalyzer. The CDR1 and CDR2 encoded by the germline V gene (reference sequence) are LGHDT and YNNKEL. The CDR3, from cysteine to phenylalanine, totals 17 residues. The sequence is cut down to CDR3 DNA, 51 bases in frame from base 1. The germline V end is reduced by 1 base and the J end by 5 bases; junction bases left unmatched: 10.

TCR beta CDR3 regions were amplified from RNA transcripts. The TCR CDR3 was subjected to a first round of RT-PCR using the HTBI primer set and the Qiagen OneStep RT-PCR kit. A second multiplex PCR round built the libraries, followed by size selection and purification. Sequencing of the libraries was done on an Illumina HiSeq2000 using paired-end 100 bp reads. In the paper's pipeline: Raw data were processed with SOAPnuke, discarding reads with adapters, uncalled bases, mean Phred below 15, or no exact constant-primer or identifier match. High-quality paired reads were merged with COPE v1.2.5, and unique nucleotide sequences were defined as clonotypes. Clonotypes were aligned to IMGT TRBV, TRBD and TRBJ reference segments using MiTCR v1.1. The analysis was restricted to V-J combinations with a frequency above 0.0001, which together covered 99.2% of the repertoires. A TCS score was defined as the ratio between F50 (clonal expansion) and ExV (chaos), using BLOSUM62-based TCRdist between CDR3 peptides within each V-J. Welch's t-statistics and random forest reduced some 510 V-J features to 13, which were used in a naive Bayes classifier (R e1071). TCRdb ran its own pipeline on the public reads, namely fastp trimming at Q25 and MiXCR clone calling, and kept in-frame beta chains. Rows are unified per CDR3 protein, each entry keeping the most common DNA and genes. TCRdb's processing, not the authors', yielded these V and J calls. The sample table shows fewer than 850,000 distinct CDR3 sequences, and 17% are seen once. Jointly, the top ten make up roughly 16% of the sample.

Concerning this clonotype itself: No antigen is known for it. Nothing much larger sits one base from this clone, and base qualities are not available.

Specimen: blood. The sequence was obtained from a man aged 50 to 59 with Graves' hyperthyroidism. The receptor chain draws on TRBV3-1 and TRBJ1-4; 7 bases in the middle match TRBD1. CDR3 region: CASSQGPQGGLNEKLFF. The DNA sequence is as follows: TGTGCCAGCAGCCAAGGGCCCCAGGGGGGGCTAAATGAAAAACTGTTTTTT. This CDR3, with the reference TRBV3-1 and TRBJ1-4 proteins standing in past its ends, gives the full variable domain DTAVSQTPKYLVTQMGNDKSIKCEQNLGHDTMYWYKQDSKKFLKIMFSYNNKELIINETVPNRFSPKSPDKAHLNLHINSLELGDSAVYFCASSQGPQGGLNEKLFFGSGTQLSVL.